The TCR beta chain under discussion was sequenced for a study of neoadjuvant anti-PD-1 for oral cavity cancer. Clones were sequenced by immunoSEQ multiplex PCR, and TCRdb holds only the in-frame ones, with some missing. The sample lists about 14,000 clones, roughly two thirds occurring once. The V gene end was trimmed by 4 bases and the J gene end by 3 bases; junction bases not matched to a gene: 9. Germline V CDR1 and CDR2: SGDLS, YYNGEE. The length of the CDR3 is 18 residues. Study-level points and caveats: After neoadjuvant nivolumab, PBMC T cell clonality was significantly higher in non-responders than responders. Higher pretreatment Treg/Th17 ratios tracked higher pretreatment blood clonality.

About this clone: Its antigen remains unidentified.

Patients had HPV-negative, locally advanced oral cavity squamous cell carcinoma. The rearrangement uses TRBV9 and TRBJ2-6, with 11 bases identical to TRBD1. The origin of this receptor is a person aged 40 to 85 with oral cavity squamous cell carcinoma. The material was PBMCs, obtained before nivolumab (anti-PD-1) treatment. CDR3 protein: CASSYRDRGNSGANVLTF. CDR3 DNA sequence: TGTGCCAGCAGCTACCGGGACAGGGGGAATAGTGGGGCCAACGTCCTGACTTTC.